The rows below give T cell receptor beta chains drawn from one sample of a study of T cells after yellow fever vaccination. TCRdb reprocessed the 5' RACE reads with MiXCR, giving one entry per CDR3 protein. The profile shows some 500,000 distinct CDR3 sequences, 13% of them singletons. Here the sequenced sample was PBMCs, taken on the day of the yellow fever booster vaccination. The receptors were gathered from a man younger than 40 who received the YFV17D yellow fever vaccine. Both conserved end residues are part of each CDR3. The D gene is left open where the match is weak. The size of a clone is reported for some rows only, either as once, few or many, or as a class for expanded clones.

TGTGCCAGCAGCTTGTCCATATCTGGAAACACCATATATTTT CASSLSISGNTIYF - TRBJ1-3 TRBV11-2 -
TGTGCCAGGCTGAACCCACTTAGGGGCAATGAGCAGTTCTTC CARLNPLRGNEQFF - TRBJ2-1 TRBV19 -
TGTGCCACCAAGATGAGCAACTCCTACGAGCAGTACTTC CATKMSNSYEQYF - TRBJ2-7 TRBV15 -
TGCGCCAGCAGCCCCAGATCCGACACTGAAGCTTTCTTT CASSPRSDTEAFF - TRBJ1-1 TRBV5-1 -
TGTGCCAGCACCTCTGATGAGCAGTTCTTC CASTSDEQFF - TRBJ2-1 TRBV7-8 -
TGCAGTGCTAGAGTAGCCAACGAGCAGTTCTTC CSARVANEQFF many TRBJ2-1 TRBV20-1 -
TGTGCCAGCAGCCCCCCCAGTTCAGTCTACGAGCAGTACTTC CASSPPSSVYEQYF - TRBJ2-7 TRBV11-2 -
TGCGCCAGCAGCTTGGAGAGGGAGCAGTACTTC CASSLEREQYF many TRBJ2-7 TRBV5-1 -
TGTGCCAGCAGTCCGCAAGCGGGAGGGCGTACCACAGATACGCAGTATTTT CASSPQAGGRTTDTQYF - TRBJ2-3 TRBV27 TRBD2
TGTGCCAGCAGTTTTCGAGGACTAGCGGGAGGGAGGAGCTCCTACAATGAGCAGTTCTTC CASSFRGLAGGRSSYNEQFF - TRBJ2-1 TRBV12-3/TRBV12-4 TRBD2
TGTGCCAGCACCCCAATAATCACCGGGGAGCTGTTTTTT CASTPIITGELFF - TRBJ2-2 TRBV6-2/TRBV6-3 -
TGCAGTGCTAGCGTCCCTCCAGCAATCGGCGAGCAGTACTTC CSASVPPAIGEQYF - TRBJ2-7 TRBV20-1 -
TGTGCCAGCGGTTTCGGTATTGAGCAGTTCTTC CASGFGIEQFF few TRBJ2-1 TRBV6-2/TRBV6-3 -